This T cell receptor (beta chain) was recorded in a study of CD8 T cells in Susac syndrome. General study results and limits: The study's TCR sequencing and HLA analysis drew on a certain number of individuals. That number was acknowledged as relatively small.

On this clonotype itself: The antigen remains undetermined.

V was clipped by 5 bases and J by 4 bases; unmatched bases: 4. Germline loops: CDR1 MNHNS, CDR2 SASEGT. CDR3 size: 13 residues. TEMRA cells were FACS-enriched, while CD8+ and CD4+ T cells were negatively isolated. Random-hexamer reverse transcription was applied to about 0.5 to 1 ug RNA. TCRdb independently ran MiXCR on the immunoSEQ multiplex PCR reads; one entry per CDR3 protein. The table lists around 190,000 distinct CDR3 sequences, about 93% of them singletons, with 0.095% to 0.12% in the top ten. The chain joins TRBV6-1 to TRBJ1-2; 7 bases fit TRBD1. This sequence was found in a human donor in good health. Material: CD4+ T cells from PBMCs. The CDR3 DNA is TGTGCCAGCAGTCCCGACAGGGCCTATGGCTACACCTTC. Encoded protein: CASSPDRAYGYTF.